The present entry profiles one TCR beta chain with its context. Its target is unknown. Template switching appended UMIs that held a 6-nucleotide sample barcode. TCRdb reanalyzed the 5' RACE reads and collapses them to one entry per CDR3 protein, without DNA. The sample is made up of about 160,000 distinct CDR3 sequences, and the top ten hold 2% to 3% of it. This specimen belongs to a study of monozygotic twins with inflammatory bowel disease. Per germline, CDR1 SGHTA and CDR2 FQGNSA. There are 17 residues in the CDR3. Study outcomes and limitations: IBD-affected twins scored below their healthy co-twins in TCRbeta diversity (inverse Simpson). Varied immunosuppressive treatments among patients may have increased repertoire variability.

This clonotype originated in a human donor with ulcerative colitis or Crohn's disease, or a healthy co-twin of an affected twin (not recorded which). Sequencing was done on a sample of blood. V is TRBV7-2 and J is TRBJ1-6. This chain's CDR3 is CASSLSRMSSYNSPLHF. Filled out from reference TRBV7-2 and TRBJ1-6, the complete variable domain reads GAGVSQSPSNKVTEKGKDVELRCDPISGHTALYWYRQSLGQGLEFLIYFQGNSAPDKSGLPSDRFSAERTGGSVSTLTIQRTQQEDSAVYLCASSLSRMSSYNSPLHFGNGTRLTVT.